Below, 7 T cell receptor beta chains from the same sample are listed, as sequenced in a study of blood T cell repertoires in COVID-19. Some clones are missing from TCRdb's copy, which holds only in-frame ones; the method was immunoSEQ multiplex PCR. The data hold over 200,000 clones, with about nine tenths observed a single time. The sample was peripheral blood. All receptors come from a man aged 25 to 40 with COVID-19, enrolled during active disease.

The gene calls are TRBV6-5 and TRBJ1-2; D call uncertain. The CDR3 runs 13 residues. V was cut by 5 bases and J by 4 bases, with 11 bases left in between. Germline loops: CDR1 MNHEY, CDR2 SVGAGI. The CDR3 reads CASSKSTGYGYTF. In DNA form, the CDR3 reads TGTGCCAGCAGTAAATCGACTGGCTATGGCTACACCTTC.

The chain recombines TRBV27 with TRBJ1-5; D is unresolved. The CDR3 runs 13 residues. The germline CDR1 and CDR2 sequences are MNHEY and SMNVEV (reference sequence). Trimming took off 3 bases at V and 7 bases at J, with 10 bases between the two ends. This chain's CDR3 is CASSFSVLQPQHF. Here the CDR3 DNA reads TGTGCCAGCAGTTTTTCCGTTCTGCAGCCCCAGCATTTT.

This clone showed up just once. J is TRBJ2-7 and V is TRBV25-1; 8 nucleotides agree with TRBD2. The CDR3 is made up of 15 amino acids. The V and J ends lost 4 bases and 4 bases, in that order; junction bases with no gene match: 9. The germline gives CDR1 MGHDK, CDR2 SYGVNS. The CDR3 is CASSARGGVRYEQYF. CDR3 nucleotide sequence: TGTGCCAGCAGTGCCCGGGGGGGCGTAAGGTACGAGCAGTACTTC.

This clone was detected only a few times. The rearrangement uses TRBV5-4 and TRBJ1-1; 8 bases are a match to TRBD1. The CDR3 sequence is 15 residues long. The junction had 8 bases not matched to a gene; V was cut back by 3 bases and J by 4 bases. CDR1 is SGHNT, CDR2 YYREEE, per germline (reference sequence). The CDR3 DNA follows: TGTGCCAGCAGCTCTAGACAGGGGATCGGCACTGAAGCTTTCTTT. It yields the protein CASSSRQGIGTEAFF.

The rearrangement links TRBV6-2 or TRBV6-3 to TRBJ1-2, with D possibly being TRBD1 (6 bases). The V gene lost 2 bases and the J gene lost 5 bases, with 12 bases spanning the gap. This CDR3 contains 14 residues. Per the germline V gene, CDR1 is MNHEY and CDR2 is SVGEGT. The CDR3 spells CASSYEGHRYGYTF. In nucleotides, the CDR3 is TGTGCCAGCAGTTACGAGGGACATCGGTATGGCTACACCTTC.

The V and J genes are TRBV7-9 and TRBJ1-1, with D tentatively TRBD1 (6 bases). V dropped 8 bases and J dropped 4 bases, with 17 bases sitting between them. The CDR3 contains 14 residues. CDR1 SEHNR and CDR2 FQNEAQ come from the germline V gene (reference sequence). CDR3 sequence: CASHMNTRGTEAFF. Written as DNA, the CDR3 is TGTGCCAGCCACATGAATACCAGGGGCACTGAAGCTTTCTTT.

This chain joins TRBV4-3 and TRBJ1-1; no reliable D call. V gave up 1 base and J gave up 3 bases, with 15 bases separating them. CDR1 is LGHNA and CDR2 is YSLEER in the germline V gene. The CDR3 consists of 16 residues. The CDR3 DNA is TGCGCCAGCAGCCAAGGCTTGCGATTTGTGGACACTGAAGCTTTCTTT. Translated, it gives CASSQGLRFVDTEAFF.